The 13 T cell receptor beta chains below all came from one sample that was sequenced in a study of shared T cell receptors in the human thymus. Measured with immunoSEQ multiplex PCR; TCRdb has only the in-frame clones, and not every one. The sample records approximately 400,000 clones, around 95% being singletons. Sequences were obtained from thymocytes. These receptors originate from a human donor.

Here the CDR3 DNA reads TGTGCCAGCAGGGGGCGAAGGGATAGCAATCAGCCCCAGCATTTT. This encodes CASRGRRDSNQPQHF. J is TRBJ1-5 and V is TRBV28; tentatively, D is TRBD1 (5 bases). The germline V gene has CDR1 MDHEN and CDR2 SYDVKM. The V end lost 6 bases, the J end lost 0 bases, and 12 bases lay between the germline ends. This CDR3 is 15 amino acids long.

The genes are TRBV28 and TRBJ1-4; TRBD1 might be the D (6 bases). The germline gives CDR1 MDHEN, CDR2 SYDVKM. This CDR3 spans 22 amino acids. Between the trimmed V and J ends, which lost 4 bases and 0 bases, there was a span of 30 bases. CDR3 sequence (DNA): TGTGCCAGCAGTTATGGTATGTGGGAGGGCGGGACACTGCGAGCAACTAATGAAAAACTGTTTTTT. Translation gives CASSYGMWEGGTLRATNEKLFF.

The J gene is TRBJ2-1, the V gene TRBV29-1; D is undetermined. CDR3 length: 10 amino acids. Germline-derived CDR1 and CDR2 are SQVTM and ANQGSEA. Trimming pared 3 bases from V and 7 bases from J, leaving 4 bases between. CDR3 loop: CSVDWNEQFF. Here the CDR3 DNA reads TGCAGCGTTGATTGGAATGAGCAGTTCTTC.

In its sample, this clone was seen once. The CDR3 protein is CASSSLAGGPHYEQYF. The CDR3 nucleotides read TGTGCCAGCAGCTCACTAGCGGGAGGGCCCCATTACGAGCAGTACTTC. This chain joins TRBV7-2 and TRBJ2-7, with TRBD2 matching 13 bases. The V and J ends lost 4 bases and 4 bases, in that order; junction bases with no gene match: 7. Germline CDR1 reads SGHTA; CDR2 reads FQGNSA. The CDR3 extends over 16 amino acids.

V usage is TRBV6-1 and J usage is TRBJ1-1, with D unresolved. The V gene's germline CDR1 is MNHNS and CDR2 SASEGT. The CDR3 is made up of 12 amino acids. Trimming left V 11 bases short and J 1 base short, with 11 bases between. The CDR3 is CAGETGNTEAFF. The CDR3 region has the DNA TGTGCCGGAGAGACGGGGAACACTGAAGCTTTCTTT.

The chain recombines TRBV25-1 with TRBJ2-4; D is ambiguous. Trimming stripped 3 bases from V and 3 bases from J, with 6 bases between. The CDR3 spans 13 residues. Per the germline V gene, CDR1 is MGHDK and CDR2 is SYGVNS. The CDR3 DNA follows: TGTGCCAGCAGTGACACAGTCAAAAACATTCAGTACTTC. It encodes CASSDTVKNIQYF. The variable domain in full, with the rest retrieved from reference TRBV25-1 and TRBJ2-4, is EADIYQTPRYLVIGTGKKITLECSQTMGHDKMYWYQQDPGMELHLIHYSYGVNSTEKGDLSSESTVSRIRTEHFPLTLESARPSHTSQYLCASSDTVKNIQYFGAGTRLSVL.

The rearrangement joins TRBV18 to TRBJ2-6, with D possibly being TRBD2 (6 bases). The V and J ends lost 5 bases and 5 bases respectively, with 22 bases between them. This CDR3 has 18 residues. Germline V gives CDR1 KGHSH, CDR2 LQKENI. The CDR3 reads CASSEEGDLQSRANVLTF. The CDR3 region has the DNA TGTGCCAGCTCAGAGGAAGGGGACTTACAAAGTCGGGCCAACGTCCTGACTTTC.

The CDR3 region has the DNA TGCGCCAGCAGCGGGGAGAGTCCCAAAAACATTCAGTACTTC. Its protein is CASSGESPKNIQYF. The rearrangement uses TRBV5-1 and TRBJ2-4, with D possibly TRBD2 on 5 matching bases. The CDR3 consists of 14 residues. The germline V and J ends were trimmed by 4 bases and 2 bases, with 10 bases remaining between them. Germline V gene lookup returns CDR1 SGHRS and CDR2 YFSETQ.

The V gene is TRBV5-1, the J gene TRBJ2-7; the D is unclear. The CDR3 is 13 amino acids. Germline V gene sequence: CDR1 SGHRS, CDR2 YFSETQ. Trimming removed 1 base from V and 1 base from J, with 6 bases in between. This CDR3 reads CASSLTLSYEQYF. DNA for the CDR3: TGCGCCAGCAGCTTGACCCTGTCCTACGAGCAGTACTTC.

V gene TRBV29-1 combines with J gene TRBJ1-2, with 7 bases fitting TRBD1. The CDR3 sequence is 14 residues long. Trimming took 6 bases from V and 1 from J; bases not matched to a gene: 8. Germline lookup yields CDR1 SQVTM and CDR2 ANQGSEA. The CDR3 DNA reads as TGCAGCGTCCGACAGGGAGTCATTAACTATGGCTACACCTTC. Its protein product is CSVRQGVINYGYTF.

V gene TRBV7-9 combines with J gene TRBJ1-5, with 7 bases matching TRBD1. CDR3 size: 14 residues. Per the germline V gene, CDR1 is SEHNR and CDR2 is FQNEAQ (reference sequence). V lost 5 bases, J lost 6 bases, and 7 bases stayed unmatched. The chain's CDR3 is CASSPGTDGQPQHF. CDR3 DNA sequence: TGTGCCAGCAGCCCCGGGACAGATGGTCAGCCCCAGCATTTT.

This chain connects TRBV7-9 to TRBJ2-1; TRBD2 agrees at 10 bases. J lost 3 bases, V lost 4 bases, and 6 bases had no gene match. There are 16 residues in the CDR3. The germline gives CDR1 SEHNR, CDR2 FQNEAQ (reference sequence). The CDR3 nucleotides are TGTGCCAGCAGCTCGATCCTAGCGGGAGACTACAATGAGCAGTTCTTC. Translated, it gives CASSSILAGDYNEQFF.

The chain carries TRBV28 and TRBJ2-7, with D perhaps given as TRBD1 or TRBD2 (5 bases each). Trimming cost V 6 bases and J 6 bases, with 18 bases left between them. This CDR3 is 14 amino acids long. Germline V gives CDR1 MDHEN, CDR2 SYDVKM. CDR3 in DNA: TGTGCCAGCAGCCGAAGGGGAGTTGGGGGCGAGCAGTACTTC. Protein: CASSRRGVGGEQYF.